This is a list of T cell receptor beta chains from one sample in a study of Siglec-9 on CD8 T cells in melanoma. TCRdb's copy holds only in-frame clones and misses some; the assay was immunoSEQ multiplex PCR. The table lists 29,000 or so clones, 80% of them singletons. Sample: Siglec-9- CD8+ T cells sorted from blood. The receptors were sampled from a human donor in good health. CDR3s include the opening cysteine and the closing phenylalanine or tryptophan.

V gene,J gene,CDR3 protein
TRBV7-9,TRBJ1-3,CASSLGVAGQYGNTIYF
TRBV19,TRBJ1-1,CASSRRAGAMNEAFF
TRBV5-6,TRBJ1-1,CASSRSGFMNTEAFF
TRBV19,TRBJ2-5,CASSMSRRGREAQYF
TRBV29-1,TRBJ1-1,CSVDRQGDTEAFF
TRBV7-9,TRBJ1-3,CASSLAGGLSGNTIYF
TRBV5-4,TRBJ2-7,CASSLGRGGNEQYF
TRBV19,TRBJ1-5,CASSMGGNQPQHF
TRBV5-6,TRBJ2-1,CASRIAGGPLSYNEQFF
TRBV4-1,TRBJ1-2,CASSQDEDRVINYGYTF
TRBV27,TRBJ2-2,CASKARLGTGKFAANTGELFF
TRBV7-9,TRBJ1-1,CASSVPQGPNTEAFF
TRBV19,TRBJ2-7,CASSIGAASYEQYF
TRBV9,TRBJ1-4,CASSPEGEKLFF
TRBV6-1,TRBJ2-7,CASSVRQPYEQYF
TRBV6-6,TRBJ2-7,CASSYLAGGPLHEQYF
TRBV9,TRBJ1-3,CASSVWGDGNTIYF
TRBV2,TRBJ2-2,CASRSFGTGELFF
TRBV5-5,TRBJ1-4,CASSLSGIGATNEKLFF
TRBV19,TRBJ2-1,CASSEAREQFF
TRBV6-5,TRBJ1-1,CASSYAGNTEAFF
TRBV5-1,TRBJ2-1,CASSSTAGGTYNEQFF
TRBV9,TRBJ1-2,CASSPNVGDTLGYTF
TRBV4-1,TRBJ2-1,CASSQVAGGGNEQFF
TRBV6-1,TRBJ2-7,CASSYSQVEQYF
TRBV27,TRBJ2-1,CASSFIPNRNNEQFF
TRBV19,TRBJ1-1,CASSSPSEVNTEAFF
TRBV29-1,TRBJ1-1,CSAGGGPEAFF
TRBV5-4,TRBJ2-7,CASSPVRDNPYEQYF
TRBV27,TRBJ1-2,CASSSTPDRYGYTF
TRBV9,TRBJ1-2,CASSINRQRLEPFYGYTF
TRBV19,TRBJ2-1,CASTRDGTSGRGEQFF
TRBV19,TRBJ1-1,CASSTGQGYVAEAFF
TRBV10-3,TRBJ1-2,CAISEDRSRTYGYTF
TRBV9,TRBJ2-2,CASSESGGVFTGELFF
TRBV7-9,TRBJ1-2,CASSFGTASYGYTF
TRBV4-1,TRBJ1-2,CASSQDPGTDGYTF
TRBV12-5,TRBJ2-1,CASGLPKRTSGNNEQFF
TRBV6-5,TRBJ1-2,CASSYGQGAGYTF
TRBV21-1,TRBJ1-1,CASSKDRATENTEAFF
TRBV28,TRBJ1-6,CASSDVGSPLHF
TRBV7-9,TRBJ2-7,CASSLVSTGEQYF
TRBV28,TRBJ1-1,CDGGAWENTEAFF
TRBV2,TRBJ2-1,CASSLGTGPNEQFF
TRBV2,TRBJ1-1,CASSGEGASEAFF
TRBV5-4,TRBJ1-1,CASSHLPGSEAFF
TRBV6-5,TRBJ1-2,CASSYRTNYGYTF